A single sample gave rise to the 29 T cell receptor beta chains below, sequenced in a study of blood T cell repertoires in COVID-19. Sequenced by immunoSEQ multiplex PCR; TCRdb stores in-frame clones only, minus some. The data show some 96,000 clones, roughly nine tenths seen once. Sequenced input: peripheral blood. These receptors came from a man in his sixties with acute or convalescent COVID-19.

This clone was seen only once. The CDR3, as DNA: TGTGCCAGCAGCTTAGGGCAGGGGAACACTGAAGCTTTCTTT. Its translation: CASSLGQGNTEAFF. The chain has TRBV7-8 and TRBJ1-1; possible D gene TRBD1, 5 bases. Germline CDR1 SGHVS, CDR2 FQNEAQ. The V end was cut by 1 base, the J end by 1 base, with 7 bases between. This CDR3 spans 14 amino acids.

V is TRBV2 and J is TRBJ1-2; D not certain. Per germline, CDR1 SNHLY and CDR2 FYNNEI. Trimming removed 7 bases at V and 6 bases at J, with 21 bases between. This CDR3 comprises 15 residues. The CDR3 is CASTPPWVSRDGYTF. In nucleotides, the CDR3 is TGTGCCAGCACTCCCCCCTGGGTTTCACGGGATGGCTACACCTTC.

The chain joins TRBV3-1 (or the pseudogene TRBV3-2) to TRBJ1-2; maybe TRBD1 (5 bases). Between the trimmed V and J ends, which lost 1 base and 2 bases, there was a span of 11 bases. Germline V CDR1 and CDR2: LGHDT, YNNKEL (reference sequence). CDR3 length: 15 amino acids. The chain's CDR3 is CASSQGLTVNYGYTF. CDR3 nucleotide sequence: TGTGCCAGCAGCCAAGGATTGACAGTGAACTATGGCTACACCTTC.

This chain uses TRBV9 with TRBJ1-5, with TRBD1 matching over 7 bases. There are 13 residues in the CDR3. J was trimmed by 4 bases and V by 3 bases; bases with no gene match: 1. The germline V gene encodes CDR1 SGDLS and CDR2 YYNGEE. The CDR3 here is CASSAQGNQPQHF. The CDR3 nucleotides read TGTGCCAGCAGCGCACAGGGGAATCAGCCCCAGCATTTT.

This clone was observed once. This chain links TRBV24-1 with TRBJ2-1, with D perhaps matching TRBD1 (6 bases). This CDR3 contains 14 residues. Trimming shortened V by 7 bases and J by 3 bases, and 12 bases separated the two germline ends. The germline V gene has CDR1 KGHDR and CDR2 SFDVKD. As DNA, the CDR3 is TGTGCCACCAGAGGACCAGGGGACTACAATGAGCAGTTCTTC. It codes for CATRGPGDYNEQFF.

The CDR3 spells CASSLASASSDTQYF. In DNA, the CDR3 is TGTGCCAGCAGCTTAGCGTCAGCTAGTTCAGATACGCAGTATTTT. This chain connects TRBV7-9 to TRBJ2-3; D remains unclear. The CDR3 runs to 15 residues. V lost 0 bases to trimming and J lost 4 bases, with 11 bases between them. CDR1 is SEHNR, CDR2 FQNEAQ, per germline (reference sequence).

This clone was counted between two and nine times. This chain uses TRBV6-5 with TRBJ2-6; D is undetermined. Deletions cut 2 bases from V and 0 bases from J, with 8 bases between. This CDR3 contains 16 residues. The V gene's germline CDR1 is MNHEY and CDR2 SVGAGI. The CDR3 sequence is CASSYLGYSGANVLTF. In DNA form, the CDR3 reads TGTGCCAGCAGTTACCTAGGCTACTCTGGGGCCAACGTCCTGACTTTC.

This chain links TRBV19 with TRBJ2-1; 11 bases agree with TRBD1. J gave up 8 bases and V 7 bases, and 7 bases lay outside the gene matches. The germline CDR1 and CDR2 sequences are LNHDA and SQIVND (reference sequence). This CDR3 is built from 14 residues. CDR3 nucleotide sequence: TGTGCCAGTACTCACCGGGACAGGGGGGATGAGCAGTTCTTC. This codes for CASTHRDRGDEQFF. Full variable domain (outside the CDR3, taken from reference TRBV19 and TRBJ2-1): DGGITQSPKYLFRKEGQNVTLSCEQNLNHDAMYWYRQDPGQGLRLIYYSQIVNDFQKGDIAEGYSVSREKKESFPLTVTSAQKNPTAFYLCASTHRDRGDEQFFGPGTRLTVL.

J is TRBJ1-6 and V is TRBV6-1, with D possibly being TRBD1 (5 bases). V shed 6 bases and J shed 6 bases, with 12 bases lying between them. Germline CDR1 is MNHNS and CDR2 is SASEGT. This CDR3 has 14 amino acids. In nucleotides, the CDR3 is TGTGCCAGCAGCCAAGACAGACCTAATTCACCCCTCCACTTT. This gives the protein CASSQDRPNSPLHF.

This clone has only one observation. V and J are TRBV6-1 and TRBJ1-1; 11 bases agree with TRBD1. The CDR3 consists of 13 residues. Germline loops: CDR1 MNHNS, CDR2 SASEGT. J gave up 13 bases and V 7 bases, and 11 bases lay outside the gene matches. CDR3 sequence: CASTPRAGTGGFF. DNA for the CDR3: TGTGCCAGCACCCCCCGGGCGGGGACAGGGGGTTTCTTT.

V and J are TRBV7-2 and TRBJ2-7, with TRBD2 as a possible D gene (5 bases). V gave up 5 bases and J gave up 6 bases, with 23 bases separating them. Germline CDR1 reads SGHTA; CDR2 reads FQGNSA. This CDR3 spans 16 amino acids. CDR3 protein: CASSPSGTRTFSEQYF. In nucleotides, the CDR3 is TGTGCCAGCAGCCCGAGCGGCACACGGACCTTCTCCGAGCAGTACTTC.

The chain employs TRBV11-2 and TRBJ1-1; D call uncertain. CDR3 size: 13 residues. Germline V gene lookup returns CDR1 SGHAT and CDR2 FQNNGV. V was trimmed by 5 bases and J by 0 bases, leaving 7 bases between them. The CDR3 sequence is CASSPNLNTEAFF. The CDR3 DNA reads TGTGCCAGCAGCCCTAACTTGAACACTGAAGCTTTCTTT.

CDR3 protein: CASSEVGAITEAFF. CDR3 in DNA: TGCGCCAGCAGTGAGGTAGGGGCAATCACTGAAGCTTTCTTT. The chain uses TRBV10-2 and TRBJ1-1, with a possible D match to TRBD1 (5 bases). Per germline, CDR1 WSHSY and CDR2 SAAADI. Trimming pared 2 bases from V and 4 bases from J, leaving 11 bases between. The CDR3 totals 14 residues.

The V and J genes are TRBV6-5 and TRBJ1-5; 8 bases line up with TRBD1. The germline gives CDR1 MNHEY, CDR2 SVGAGI. CDR3 length equals 15 residues. V was pared by 0 bases and J by 7 bases, with 5 bases of the junction left unmatched. CDR3: CASSYSWAGGQPQHF. DNA for the CDR3: TGTGCCAGCAGTTACTCGTGGGCAGGGGGCCAGCCCCAGCATTTT.

This clone was seen only a few times. V is TRBV2 and J is TRBJ1-3, with a tentative D call TRBD1 (5 bases). The V end lost 7 bases, the J end lost 2 bases, and 9 bases lay between the germline ends. CDR3 length: 13 amino acids. Germline loops: CDR1 SNHLY, CDR2 FYNNEI. CDR3 nucleotides: TGTGCCAGCATCCAGGGTCCTGGAAACACCATATATTTT. Amino acids: CASIQGPGNTIYF.

The chain links TRBV5-1 to TRBJ2-3; D is perhaps TRBD1 (5 bases). The V end was cut by 4 bases, the J end by 0 bases, with 15 bases between. Germline V gene data show CDR1 as SGHRS and CDR2 as YFSETQ. The CDR3 extends over 16 amino acids. CDR3 sequence reads: CASSRDSTSSTDTQYF. The CDR3 bases are TGCGCCAGCAGCCGAGACAGCACGTCTAGCACAGATACGCAGTATTTT.

This sequence joins TRBV19 and TRBJ1-2, with D perhaps matching TRBD1 (6 bases). With 6 bases removed from V and 1 base from J, the gap between germline ends came to 21 bases. This CDR3 spans 17 amino acids. Germline values: CDR1 LNHDA, CDR2 SQIVND (reference sequence). The CDR3 nucleotides are TGTGCCAGTAGGGGGCCCAGGGGAAGGACTTATAACTATGGCTACACCTTC. This translates into CASRGPRGRTYNYGYTF.

The chain couples TRBV5-1 to TRBJ1-4; 8 bases are a match to TRBD1. The CDR3 is 15 residues long. V was pared by 5 bases and J by 6 bases, with 9 bases of the junction left unmatched. CDR1 is SGHRS and CDR2 is YFSETQ in the germline V gene. The CDR3 bases are TGCGCCAGCAGTTCCCAGGGGGCTTGGGATGAAAAACTGTTTTTT. It yields the protein CASSSQGAWDEKLFF.

The rearrangement joins TRBV19 to TRBJ2-7; 8 nucleotides match TRBD1. V lost 10 bases and J lost 4; bases outside the gene matches: 21. The CDR3 consists of 17 residues. The germline CDR1 and CDR2 sequences are LNHDA and SQIVND (reference sequence). The CDR3 bases are TGTGCCACCCGTACCGGGACAGGAATTGGACAGATTTACGAGCAGTACTTC. Its translation: CATRTGTGIGQIYEQYF.

The J gene is TRBJ1-2, the V gene TRBV11-2, with 11 bases lining up with TRBD1. This CDR3 has 13 residues. V trimming: 5 bases; J trimming: 8 bases; junction bases outside the gene matches: 4. Germline V gene lookup returns CDR1 SGHAT and CDR2 FQNNGV. CDR3 in DNA: TGTGCCAGCAGCCGGACAGGGGGCAGGGGCTACACCTTC. Encoded protein: CASSRTGGRGYTF.

The V and J genes are TRBV4-2 and TRBJ2-3; 10 positions agree with TRBD2. The CDR3 runs 16 residues. Germline V gene lookup returns CDR1 LGHNA and CDR2 YNFKEQ. V trimming: 4 bases; J trimming: 5 bases; junction bases outside the gene matches: 9. The CDR3 sequence: CASSRTSGMGQDTQYF. In DNA form, the CDR3 reads TGTGCCAGCAGCCGTACTAGCGGGATGGGACAAGATACGCAGTATTTT.

The chain links TRBV7-9 to TRBJ1-4; 10 bases are a match to TRBD1. Germline trimming cut 4 bases from V and 6 bases from J; bases unmatched to any gene: 2. CDR1 SEHNR and CDR2 FQNEAQ come from the germline V gene (reference sequence). The CDR3 loop spans 14 amino acids. CDR3 sequence: CASSSGQGYEKLFF. As DNA, the CDR3 is TGTGCCAGCAGCTCGGGACAGGGGTATGAAAAACTGTTTTTT.

Note on this clone: A read error may produce the germline difference seen at one junction end. J is TRBJ1-1 and V is TRBV7-9; possible D gene TRBD1, 6 bases. Per germline, CDR1 SEHNR and CDR2 FQNEAQ (reference sequence). The length of the CDR3 is 15 residues. The CDR3 coding sequence is TGTGCCAGCAGTCAGCCCCCAGGGGTGAAAACTGAAGCTTTCTTT. This translates into CASSQPPGVKTEAFF.

The V call is TRBV6-6, the J call TRBJ1-1; D not certain. V was trimmed by 4 bases and J by 3 bases, leaving 12 bases between them. Germline V gene lookup returns CDR1 MNHNY and CDR2 SVGAGI (reference sequence). The CDR3 is 14 residues long. For the CDR3, the DNA is TGTGCCAGCAGTTCGCCCCTGGCGGACACTGAAGCTTTCTTT. Its protein is CASSSPLADTEAFF.

The chain joins TRBV6-5 to TRBJ2-6; TRBD2 might be the D (6 bases). V lost 0 bases and J 1 base, leaving 7 bases between the germline ends. CDR1 and CDR2 (germline): MNHEY, SVGAGI. The CDR3 runs 16 residues. This CDR3 reads CASSYSAGSGANVLTF. The DNA of the CDR3 is TGTGCCAGCAGTTACTCCGCGGGGTCTGGGGCCAACGTCCTGACTTTC.

The chain employs TRBV5-5 and TRBJ1-2, with D perhaps TRBD1 (6 bases). Trimming cost V 4 bases and J 5 bases, with 21 bases left between them. This CDR3 region has 16 residues. Per germline, CDR1 SGHKS and CDR2 YYEKEE (reference sequence). CDR3 in amino acids: CASSLEGRGAGYGYTF. The CDR3 nucleotides read TGTGCCAGCAGCCTCGAGGGCAGGGGCGCTGGATATGGCTACACCTTC.

V usage is TRBV28 and J usage is TRBJ2-2; possible D gene TRBD1, 6 bases. The CDR3 runs 15 residues. CDR1 MDHEN and CDR2 SYDVKM come from the germline V gene. Trimming shortened V by 2 bases and J by 3 bases, and 10 bases separated the two germline ends. The CDR3 DNA reads as TGTGCCAGCAGTTTAGGACAGACTTACACCGGGGAGCTGTTTTTT. Its translation is CASSLGQTYTGELFF. Together with reference TRBV28 and TRBJ2-2, the CDR3 gives the full variable domain: DVKVTQSSRYLVKRTGEKVFLECVQDMDHENMFWYRQDPGLGLRLIYFSYDVKMKEKGDIPEGYSVSREKKERFSLILESASTNQTSMYLCASSLGQTYTGELFFGEGSRLTVL.

V and J are TRBV19 and TRBJ1-6; the D is unclear. CDR1 and CDR2 from the germline V gene are LNHDA and SQIVND (reference sequence). The CDR3 extends over 17 amino acids. Trimming removed 0 bases from V and 4 bases from J, with 13 bases in between. The CDR3 loop is CASSIDPPGIYNSPLHF. The CDR3 region has the DNA TGTGCCAGTAGTATAGATCCCCCAGGAATTTATAATTCACCCCTCCACTTT.

V is TRBV2 and J is TRBJ1-1, with 11 bases matching TRBD1. Germline assignment: CDR1 SNHLY and CDR2 FYNNEI. Trimming cost V 5 bases and J 9 bases; bases outside gene matches: 5. This CDR3 spans 13 amino acids. The CDR3 nucleotides are TGTGCCAGCAGTAGGACAGGGGGCGTGAAAGCTTTCTTT. Residues: CASSRTGGVKAFF. Full variable domain (outside the CDR3, taken from reference TRBV2 and TRBJ1-1): EPEVTQTPSHQVTQMGQEVILRCVPISNHLYFYWYRQILGQKVEFLVSFYNNEISEKSEIFDDQFSVERPDGSNFTLKIRSTKLEDSAMYFCASSRTGGVKAFFGQGTRLTVV.